This T cell receptor beta chain was sequenced in a study of T-cell memory formation after mild COVID-19. TCRdb processed the 5' RACE reads anew with MiXCR; each CDR3 protein has one entry. The sample yields around 320,000 distinct CDR3 sequences, around 27% seen once. Study-wide findings and caveats: There was no confirmation that second-wave clones peaking on day 37 were SARS-CoV-2 specific. A subset of responding clones appeared in pre-infection memory, suggesting cross-reactive memory joined.

This clonotype has just one count. Antigen unknown. The V end lost 5 bases, the J end lost 9 bases, and 14 bases lay between the germline ends. The CDR3 runs 13 residues. Germline CDR1 reads MNHEY; CDR2 reads SVGEGT. The V gene is TRBV6-2 or TRBV6-3, the J gene TRBJ2-1; D is unresolved. This sequence was found in an adult woman who had mild COVID-19 (a few samples of this study predate the infection). Cell type and time point are not known. The sequenced material came from PBMCs or a T cell subset sorted from them (not recorded which). In DNA, the CDR3 is TGTGCCAGCAGTAGCTCCAAGGGTACTGAGCAGTTCTTC. Its protein product is CASSSSKGTEQFF.